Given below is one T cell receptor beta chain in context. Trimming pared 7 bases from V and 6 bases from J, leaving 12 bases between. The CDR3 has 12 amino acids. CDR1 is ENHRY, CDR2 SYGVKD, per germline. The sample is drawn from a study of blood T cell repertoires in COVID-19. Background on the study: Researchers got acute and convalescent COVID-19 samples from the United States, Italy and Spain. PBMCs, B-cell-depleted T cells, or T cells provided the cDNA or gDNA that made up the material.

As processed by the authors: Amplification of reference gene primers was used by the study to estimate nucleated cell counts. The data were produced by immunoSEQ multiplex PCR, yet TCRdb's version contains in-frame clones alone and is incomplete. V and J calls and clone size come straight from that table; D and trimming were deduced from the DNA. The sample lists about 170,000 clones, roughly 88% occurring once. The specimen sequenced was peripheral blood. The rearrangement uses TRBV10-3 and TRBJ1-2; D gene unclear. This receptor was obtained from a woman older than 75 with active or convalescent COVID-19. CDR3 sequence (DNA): TGTGCCATCACGGATCTGGGCAATGGCTACACCTTC. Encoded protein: CAITDLGNGYTF.